These 16 T cell receptor beta chains were all obtained from the same sample, sequenced in a study of cytomegalovirus exposure and HLA in healthy donors. TCRdb's table, derived via immunoSEQ multiplex PCR, lists solely in-frame clones and lacks some. This table holds 70,000 or so clones, roughly 94% found once. Sequencing was performed on PBMCs. These receptors came from a woman between 18 and 30 years old in good health and CMV-seropositive.

The chain couples TRBV7-6 to TRBJ2-2, with TRBD2 as a possible D gene (6 bases). The CDR3 extends over 18 amino acids. CDR1 and CDR2 from the germline V gene are SGHVS and FNYEAQ. The V gene lost 4 bases and the J gene lost 1 base, with 19 bases spanning the gap. The CDR3 DNA sequence: TGTGCCAGCAGCTCCAGTCAAGGCTGGCGGGGGAACACCGGGGAGCTGTTTTTT. Its translation is CASSSSQGWRGNTGELFF.

The J gene is TRBJ2-3, the V gene TRBV19; 8 positions match TRBD2. V was clipped by 10 bases and J by 4 bases; unmatched bases: 13. CDR1 and CDR2 (germline): LNHDA, SQIVND (reference sequence). There are 15 residues in the CDR3. The DNA for the CDR3 is TGTGCCACCAGGGGCTCTGGGCGGGAGGCAGATACGCAGTATTTT. Protein: CATRGSGREADTQYF. Based on the CDR3 plus reference TRBV19 and TRBJ2-3, the full variable domain is DGGITQSPKYLFRKEGQNVTLSCEQNLNHDAMYWYRQDPGQGLRLIYYSQIVNDFQKGDIAEGYSVSREKKESFPLTVTSAQKNPTAFYLCATRGSGREADTQYFGPGTRLTVL.

The V call is TRBV7-6, the J call TRBJ2-1; TRBD2 matches 9 bases. Germline CDR1 SGHVS, CDR2 FNYEAQ. The CDR3 totals 18 residues. J was trimmed by 1 base and V by 1 base; bases with no gene match: 8. The CDR3 spells CASSLDYAGGLSYNEQFF. The DNA of the CDR3 is TGTGCCAGCAGCTTAGATTATGCGGGGGGGTTATCCTACAATGAGCAGTTCTTC.

The CDR3 is CAWRGAGGGDTEAFF. The CDR3, as DNA: TGTGCCTGGAGGGGCGCGGGTGGGGGGGACACTGAAGCTTTCTTT. The chain is built from TRBV30 and TRBJ1-1, with D maybe TRBD1 (5 bases). The V end was cut by 3 bases, the J end by 3 bases, with 17 bases between. This CDR3 comprises 15 residues. Germline CDR1 is GTSNPN and CDR2 is SVGIG (reference sequence).

J is TRBJ1-1 and V is TRBV6-1; D call uncertain. CDR3 length: 15 amino acids. V was pared by 5 bases and J by 0 bases, with 13 bases between. Germline-derived CDR1 and CDR2 are MNHNS and SASEGT. The CDR3 DNA sequence: TGTGCCAGCAGTTCCAAACATAACATGAACACTGAAGCTTTCTTT. Translation: CASSSKHNMNTEAFF.

V is TRBV5-6 and J is TRBJ2-3, with D tentatively TRBD1 (5 bases). Germline V gives CDR1 SGHDT, CDR2 YYEEEE. V shed 0 bases and J shed 7 bases, with 9 bases lying between them. This CDR3 comprises 13 residues. CDR3 nucleotide sequence: TGTGCCAGCAGCTTGGGGGGCCTATATACGCAGTATTTT. Amino acid sequence: CASSLGGLYTQYF.

The chain joins TRBV19 to TRBJ1-5; 7 bases are shared with TRBD1. The CDR3 consists of 15 residues. Looked up from germline, CDR1 is LNHDA and CDR2 is SQIVND (reference sequence). V dropped 4 bases and J dropped 1; count of bases not matched to a gene: 4. Here the CDR3 DNA reads TGTGCCAGTAGTACAACGGGACAGAGCAATCAGCCCCAGCATTTT. Translated: CASSTTGQSNQPQHF.

This sequence joins TRBV6-1 and TRBJ1-2; 7 nucleotides agree with TRBD1. Germline lookup yields CDR1 MNHNS and CDR2 SASEGT. Trimming took 8 bases from V and 4 from J; bases not matched to a gene: 7. CDR3 length equals 13 residues. This CDR3 is CASSRDSSYGYTF. The CDR3 coding sequence is TGTGCCAGCTCAAGGGACAGTTCCTATGGCTACACCTTC.

V usage is TRBV6-1 and J usage is TRBJ1-5; D perhaps matches TRBD1 (5 bases). Germline V CDR1 and CDR2: MNHNS, SASEGT. The V gene lost 0 bases and the J gene lost 3 bases, with 6 bases spanning the gap. This CDR3 contains 14 residues. The CDR3 sequence: CASSEAGVNQPQHF. In DNA, the CDR3 is TGTGCCAGCAGTGAAGCAGGGGTCAATCAGCCCCAGCATTTT.

The J gene is TRBJ1-1, the V gene TRBV6-1, with D perhaps TRBD1 (6 bases). The CDR3 runs to 13 residues. Per germline, CDR1 MNHNS and CDR2 SASEGT. V was cut by 2 bases and J by 6 bases, with 10 bases left in between. The CDR3 protein is CASSETGRAEAFF. CDR3 nucleotides: TGTGCCAGCAGTGAAACAGGGCGGGCTGAAGCTTTCTTT.

The CDR3 is CASSPPGNIQYF. Here the CDR3 DNA reads TGTGCCAGCAGCCCCCCTGGCAACATTCAGTACTTC. J is TRBJ2-4 and V is TRBV11-3, with D unclear. CDR1 and CDR2 (germline): SGHNT, YENEEA. The V gene lost 5 bases and the J gene lost 7 bases, with 9 bases spanning the gap. The CDR3 consists of 12 residues. Full variable domain (rest looked up from reference TRBV11-3 and TRBJ2-4): EAGVVQSPRYKIIEKKQPVAFWCNPISGHNTLYWYLQNLGQGPELLIRYENEEAVDDSQLPKDRFSAERLKGVDSTLKIQPAELGDSAVYLCASSPPGNIQYFGAGTRLSVL.

A word on this clone: The junction departs from germline at one end; a sequencing error may be responsible. This rearrangement joins TRBV30 to TRBJ2-3; TRBD1 agrees at 10 bases. Germline V gives CDR1 GTSNPN, CDR2 SVGIG (reference sequence). The CDR3 consists of 15 residues. In nucleotides, the CDR3 is TGTGCCTGGAGTGCCGGACAGGGGGGGACAGGTACGCAGTATTTT. Its translation: CAWSAGQGGTGTQYF.

This clone was observed a handful of times. V gene TRBV14 combines with J gene TRBJ2-1; 15 bases align to TRBD2. This CDR3 contains 15 residues. The J segment lost 10 bases and the V segment lost 4 bases, leaving 5 bases of the junction unmatched. The germline gives CDR1 SGHDN, CDR2 FVKESK. The CDR3, as DNA: TGTGCCAGCAGCCCTGGACTAGCGGGGGGGGAAGAGCAGTTCTTC. Encoded protein: CASSPGLAGGEEQFF. The full variable domain, rest sourced from reference TRBV14 and TRBJ2-1, is EAGVTQFPSHSVIEKGQTVTLRCDPISGHDNLYWYRRVMGKEIKFLLHFVKESKQDESGMPNNRFLAERTGGTYSTLKVQPAELEDSGVYFCASSPGLAGGEEQFFGPGTRLTVL.

The gene calls are TRBV29-1 and TRBJ2-1, with a weak D call TRBD2 (6 bases). There are 15 residues in the CDR3. In germline, CDR1 is SQVTM, CDR2 ANQGSEA. Trimming pared 4 bases from V and 0 bases from J, leaving 13 bases between. This chain's CDR3 is CSVVGGESSYNEQFF. The CDR3 DNA follows: TGCAGCGTTGTGGGCGGGGAGAGCTCCTACAATGAGCAGTTCTTC.

The V gene is TRBV7-3, the J gene TRBJ1-2, with 10 bases aligning to TRBD1. This CDR3 has 15 residues. Trimming at V came to 5 bases and at J to 6 bases, leaving 9 bases not matched to a gene. CDR1 is SGHTA, CDR2 FQGTGA, per germline. CDR3 amino acids: CASSPMPGTGDGYTF. As DNA, the CDR3 is TGTGCCAGCAGCCCAATGCCTGGGACAGGGGATGGCTACACCTTC.

The V and J genes are TRBV6-5 and TRBJ2-1, with 11 bases aligning to TRBD2. CDR1 is MNHEY and CDR2 is SVGAGI in the germline V gene. V trimming: 5 bases; J trimming: 3 bases; junction bases outside the gene matches: 3. This CDR3 is built from 15 residues. CDR3 sequence (DNA): TGTGCCAGCAGTGCCGGGACTAGCGGCTACAATGAGCAGTTCTTC. This encodes CASSAGTSGYNEQFF.